The T cell receptor beta chain described here comes from a study of shared clonotypes between healthy human individuals. The study, taken as a whole, reports: Sorted-subset samples were not fully sequenced, rarefaction indicated. Shared across a few donors were around 5% of the naive CD4 clonotypes.

The input for sorted-subset replicate PCRs was about 0.2 ug DNA, some 28,000 T cell genomes. This table comes from immunoSEQ multiplex PCR, and its TCRdb copy is limited to in-frame clones, with some not included. Among hundreds of thousands of clones listed, roughly 95% were seen once. Of note for this clone: Its target is unknown.

CD8 cells regarded as naive lacked CD45RO, were positively chosen for CCR7, and omitted terminally differentiated effector memory CD45RA+ cells. The clonotype comes from a woman between 25 and 40 years old in good health. Material for sequencing was naive CD8+ T cells sorted from blood.

CDR3 DNA sequence: TGTGCCAGTAGTATGTCGGCAACTAATGAAAAACTGTTTTTT. Translating gives CASSMSATNEKLFF. The V call is TRBV19, the J call TRBJ1-4; D is uncertain. The germline CDR1 and CDR2 sequences are LNHDA and SQIVND (reference sequence). This CDR3 has 14 residues. V was trimmed by 3 bases and J by 0 bases, leaving 5 bases between them.